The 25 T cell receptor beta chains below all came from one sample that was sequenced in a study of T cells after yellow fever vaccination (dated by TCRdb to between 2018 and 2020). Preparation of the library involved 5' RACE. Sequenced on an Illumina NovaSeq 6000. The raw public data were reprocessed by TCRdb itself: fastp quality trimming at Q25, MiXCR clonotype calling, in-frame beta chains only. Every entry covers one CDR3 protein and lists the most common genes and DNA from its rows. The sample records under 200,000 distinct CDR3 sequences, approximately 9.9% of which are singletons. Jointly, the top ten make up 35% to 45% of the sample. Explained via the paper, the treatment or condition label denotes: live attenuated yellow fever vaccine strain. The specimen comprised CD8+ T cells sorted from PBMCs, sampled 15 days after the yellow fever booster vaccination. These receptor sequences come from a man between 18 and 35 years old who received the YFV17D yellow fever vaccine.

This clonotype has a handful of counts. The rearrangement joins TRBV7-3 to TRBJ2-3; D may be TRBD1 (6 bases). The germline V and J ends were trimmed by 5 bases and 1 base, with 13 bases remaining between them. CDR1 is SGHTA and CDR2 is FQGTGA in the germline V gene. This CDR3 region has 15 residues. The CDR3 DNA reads TGTGCCAGCAGCCCACAGGGAAGGGGCACAGATACGCAGTATTTT. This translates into CASSPQGRGTDTQYF.

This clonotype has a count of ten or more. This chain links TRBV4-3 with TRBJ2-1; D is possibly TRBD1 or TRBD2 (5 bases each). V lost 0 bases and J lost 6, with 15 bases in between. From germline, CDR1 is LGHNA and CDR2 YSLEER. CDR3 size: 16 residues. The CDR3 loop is CASSQDSGGIFNEQFF. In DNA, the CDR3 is TGCGCCAGCAGCCAAGATTCTGGGGGAATCTTCAATGAGCAGTTCTTC.

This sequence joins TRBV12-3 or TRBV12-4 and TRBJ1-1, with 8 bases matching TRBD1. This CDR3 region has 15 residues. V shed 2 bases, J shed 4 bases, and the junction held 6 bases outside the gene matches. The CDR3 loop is CASSLTGGFGTEAFF. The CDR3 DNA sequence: TGTGCCAGCAGTTTAACAGGGGGGTTTGGCACTGAAGCTTTCTTT.

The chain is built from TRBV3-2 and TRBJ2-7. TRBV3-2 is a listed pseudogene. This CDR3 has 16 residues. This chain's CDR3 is CASSPTPRVVRNEQYF. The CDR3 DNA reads TGTGCCAGCAGCCCCACACCTCGGGTTGTGAGAAACGAGCAGTACTTC.

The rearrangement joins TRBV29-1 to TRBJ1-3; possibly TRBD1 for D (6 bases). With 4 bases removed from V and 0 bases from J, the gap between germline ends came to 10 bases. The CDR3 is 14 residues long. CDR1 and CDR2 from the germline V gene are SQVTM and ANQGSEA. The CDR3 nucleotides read TGCAGCGTTGGGACAGCTAACTCTGGAAACACCATATATTTT. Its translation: CSVGTANSGNTIYF.

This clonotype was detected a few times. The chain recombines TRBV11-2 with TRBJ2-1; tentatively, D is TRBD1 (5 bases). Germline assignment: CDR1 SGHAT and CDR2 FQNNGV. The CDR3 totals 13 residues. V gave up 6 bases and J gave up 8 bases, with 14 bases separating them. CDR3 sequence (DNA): TGTGCCAGCAGTCCCCCAGGGATCCATGAGCAGTTCTTC. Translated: CASSPPGIHEQFF. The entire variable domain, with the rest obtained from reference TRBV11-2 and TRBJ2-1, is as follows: EAGVAQSPRYKIIEKRQSVAFWCNPISGHATLYWYQQILGQGPKLLIQFQNNGVVDDSQLPKDRFSAERLKGVDSTLKIQPAKLEDSAVYLCASSPPGIHEQFFGPGTRLTVL.

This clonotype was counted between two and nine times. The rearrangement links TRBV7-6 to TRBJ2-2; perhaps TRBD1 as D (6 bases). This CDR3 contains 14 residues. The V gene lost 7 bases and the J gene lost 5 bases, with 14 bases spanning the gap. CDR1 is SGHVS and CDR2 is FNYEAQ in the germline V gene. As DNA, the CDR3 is TGTGCCAGCACACAGGGACCAGAGACCGGGGAGCTGTTTTTT. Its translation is CASTQGPETGELFF.

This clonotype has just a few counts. The CDR3, as DNA: TGTGCCAGCACCCTGGGGGGTACTAAGGCGGAAAACATTCAGTACTTC. It translates to CASTLGGTKAENIQYF. V usage is TRBV13 and J usage is TRBJ2-4, with D possibly TRBD2 on 6 matching bases. Germline loops: CDR1 PRHDT, CDR2 FYEKMQ (reference sequence). Trimming left V 7 bases short and J 5 bases short, with 21 bases between. This CDR3 spans 16 amino acids.

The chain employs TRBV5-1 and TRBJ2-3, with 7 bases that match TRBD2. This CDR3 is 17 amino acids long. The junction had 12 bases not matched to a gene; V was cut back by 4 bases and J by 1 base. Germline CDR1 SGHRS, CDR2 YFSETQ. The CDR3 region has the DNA TGCGCCAGCAGCCTGTCGCCCGCGGGGGAGCGCACAGATACGCAGTATTTT. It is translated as CASSLSPAGERTDTQYF.

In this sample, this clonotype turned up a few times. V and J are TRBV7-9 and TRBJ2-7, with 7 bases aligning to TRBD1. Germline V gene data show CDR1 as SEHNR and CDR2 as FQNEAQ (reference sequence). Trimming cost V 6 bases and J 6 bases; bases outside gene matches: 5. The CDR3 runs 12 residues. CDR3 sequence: CASRNTGVEQYF. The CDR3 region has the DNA TGTGCCAGCAGGAATACAGGGGTCGAGCAGTACTTC.

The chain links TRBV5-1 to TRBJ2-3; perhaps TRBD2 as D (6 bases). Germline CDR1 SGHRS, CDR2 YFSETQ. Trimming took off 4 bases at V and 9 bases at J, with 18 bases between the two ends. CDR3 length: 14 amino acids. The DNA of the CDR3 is TGCGCCAGCAGCCAACCGGGGCGGGATTTCACGCAGTATTTT. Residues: CASSQPGRDFTQYF.

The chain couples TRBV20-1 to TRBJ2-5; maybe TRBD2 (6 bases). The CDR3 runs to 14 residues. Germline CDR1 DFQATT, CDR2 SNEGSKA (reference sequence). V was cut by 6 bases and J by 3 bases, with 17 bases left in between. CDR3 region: CSAAGAGLEETQYF. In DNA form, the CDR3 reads TGCAGTGCAGCTGGGGCGGGGCTCGAAGAGACCCAGTACTTC.

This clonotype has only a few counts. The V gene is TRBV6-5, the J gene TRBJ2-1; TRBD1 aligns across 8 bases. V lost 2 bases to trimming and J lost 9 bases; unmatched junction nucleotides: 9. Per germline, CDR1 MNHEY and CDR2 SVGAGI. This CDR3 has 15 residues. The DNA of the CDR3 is TGTGCCAGCAGTTACCCTCGGACAGGGACCGGTGAGCAGTTCTTC. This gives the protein CASSYPRTGTGEQFF.

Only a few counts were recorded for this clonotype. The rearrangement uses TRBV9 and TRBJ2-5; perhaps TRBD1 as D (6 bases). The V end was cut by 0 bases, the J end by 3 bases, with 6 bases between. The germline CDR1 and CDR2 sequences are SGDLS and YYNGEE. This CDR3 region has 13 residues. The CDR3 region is CASSVDREETQYF. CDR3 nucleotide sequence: TGTGCCAGCAGCGTAGACAGGGAAGAGACCCAGTACTTC.

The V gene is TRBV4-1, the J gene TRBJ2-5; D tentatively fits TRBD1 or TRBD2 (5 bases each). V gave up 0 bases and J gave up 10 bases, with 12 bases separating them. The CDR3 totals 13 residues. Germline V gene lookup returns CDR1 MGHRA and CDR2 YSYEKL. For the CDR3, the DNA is TGCGCCAGCAGCCAAGAACGGGGCGCGAACCAGTACTTC. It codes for CASSQERGANQYF.

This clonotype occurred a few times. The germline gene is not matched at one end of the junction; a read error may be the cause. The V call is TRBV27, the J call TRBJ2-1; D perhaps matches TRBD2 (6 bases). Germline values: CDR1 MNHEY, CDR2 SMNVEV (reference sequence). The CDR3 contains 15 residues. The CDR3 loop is CASSLRGFSDNEQFF. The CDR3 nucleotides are TGTGCCAGCAGTTTACGGGGGTTCTCCGACAATGAGCAGTTCTTC.

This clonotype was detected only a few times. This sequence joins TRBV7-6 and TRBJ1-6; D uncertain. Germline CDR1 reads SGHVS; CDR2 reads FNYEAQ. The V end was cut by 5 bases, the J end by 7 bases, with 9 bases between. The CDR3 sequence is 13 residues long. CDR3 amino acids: CASSLDPNSPLHF. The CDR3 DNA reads TGTGCCAGCAGCCTCGACCCAAATTCACCCCTCCACTTT.

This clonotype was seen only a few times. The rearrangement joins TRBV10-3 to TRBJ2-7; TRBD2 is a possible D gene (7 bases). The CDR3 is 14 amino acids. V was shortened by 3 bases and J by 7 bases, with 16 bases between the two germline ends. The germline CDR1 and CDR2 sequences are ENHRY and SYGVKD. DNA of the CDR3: TGTGCCATCAGTGACCCGGGGGGCGCGGGGGAGCAGTACGTC. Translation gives CAISDPGGAGEQYV.

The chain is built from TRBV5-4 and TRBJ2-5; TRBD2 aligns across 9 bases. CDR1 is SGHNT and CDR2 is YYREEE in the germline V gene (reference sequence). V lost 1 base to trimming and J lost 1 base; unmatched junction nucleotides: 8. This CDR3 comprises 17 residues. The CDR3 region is CASSLRGSGGFQETQYF. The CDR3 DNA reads TGTGCCAGCAGCTTGAGAGGCAGCGGGGGGTTCCAAGAGACCCAGTACTTC.

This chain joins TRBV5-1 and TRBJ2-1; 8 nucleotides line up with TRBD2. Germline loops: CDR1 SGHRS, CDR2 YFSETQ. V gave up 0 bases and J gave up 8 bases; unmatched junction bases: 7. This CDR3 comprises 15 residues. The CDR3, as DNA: TGCGCCAGCAGCTTGGATATGCGGGGGGATTATGAGCAGTTCTTC. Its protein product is CASSLDMRGDYEQFF. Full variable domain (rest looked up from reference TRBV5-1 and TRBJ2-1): KAGVTQTPRYLIKTRGQQVTLSCSPISGHRSVSWYQQTPGQGLQFLFEYFSETQRNKGNFPGRFSGRQFSNSRSEMNVSTLELGDSALYLCASSLDMRGDYEQFFGPGTRLTVL.

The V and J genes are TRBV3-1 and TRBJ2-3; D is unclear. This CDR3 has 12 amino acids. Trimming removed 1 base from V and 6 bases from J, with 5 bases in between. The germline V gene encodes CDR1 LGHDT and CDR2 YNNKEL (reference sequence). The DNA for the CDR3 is TGTGCCAGCAGCCAAGTCGAGGATACGCAGTATTTT. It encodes CASSQVEDTQYF.

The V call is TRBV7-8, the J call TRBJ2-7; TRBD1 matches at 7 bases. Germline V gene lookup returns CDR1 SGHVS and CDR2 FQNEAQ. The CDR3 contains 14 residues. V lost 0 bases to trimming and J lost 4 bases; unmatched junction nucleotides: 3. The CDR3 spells CASSLAGTAYEQYV. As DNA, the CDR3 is TGTGCCAGCAGCTTAGCCGGGACAGCGTACGAGCAGTACGTC.

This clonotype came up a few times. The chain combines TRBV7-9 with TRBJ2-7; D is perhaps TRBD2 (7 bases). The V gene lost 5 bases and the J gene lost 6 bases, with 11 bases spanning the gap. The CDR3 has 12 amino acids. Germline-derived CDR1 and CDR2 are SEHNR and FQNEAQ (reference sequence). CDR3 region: CASSGGGGEQYV. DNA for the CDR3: TGTGCCAGCAGCGGAGGGGGGGGCGAGCAGTACGTC.

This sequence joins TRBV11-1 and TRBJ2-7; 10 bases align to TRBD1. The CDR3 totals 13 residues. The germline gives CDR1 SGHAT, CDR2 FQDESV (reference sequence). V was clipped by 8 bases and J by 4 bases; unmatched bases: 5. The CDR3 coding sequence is TGTGCCAGCGGGGACAGGGGACATTACGAGCAGTACTTC. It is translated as CASGDRGHYEQYF.

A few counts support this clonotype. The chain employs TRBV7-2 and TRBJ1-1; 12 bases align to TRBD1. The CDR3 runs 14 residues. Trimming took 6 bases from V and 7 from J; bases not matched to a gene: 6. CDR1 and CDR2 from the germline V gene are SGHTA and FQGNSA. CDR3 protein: CASSQGQGALEAFF. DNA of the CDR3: TGTGCCAGCAGTCAGGGACAGGGGGCTCTTGAAGCTTTCTTT. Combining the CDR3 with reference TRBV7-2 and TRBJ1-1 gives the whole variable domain GAGVSQSPSNKVTEKGKDVELRCDPISGHTALYWYRQSLGQGLEFLIYFQGNSAPDKSGLPSDRFSAERTGGSVSTLTIQRTQQEDSAVYLCASSQGQGALEAFFGQGTRLTVV.